The sample holds a few counts of the clone carrying this T cell receptor beta chain. This sample includes further DNA sequences coding for the same CDR3. The germline CDR1 and CDR2 sequences are SSHAT and FNYEAQ (reference sequence). The CDR3 has 13 amino acids. Trimming left V 1 base short and J 6 bases short, with 9 bases between. As processed by the authors: Counts of nucleated cells, estimated from reference gene primer amplification, were obtained. Sequenced by immunoSEQ multiplex PCR; TCRdb stores in-frame clones only, minus some. The V and J calls and the clone size are those of that table, but D and trimming were determined from the DNA. The repertoire includes under 200,000 clones, less than 85% of them detected once, and less than 5.5% sits in the top ten. Participant ages covered 18 to 89 years across 20 to 30 US areas. Clinical histories supplied by participants themselves formed the basis of cohort assignment.

This entry comes from a study of blood T cell repertoires in COVID-19. The chain recombines TRBV7-7 with TRBJ2-5, with a possible D match to TRBD1 (5 bases). The receptor's source is a woman in her sixties or seventies with acute COVID-19. Specimen: PBMCs or T cells enriched from blood (not recorded which). The CDR3 loop is CASSLGQGKTQYF. CDR3 DNA sequence: TGTGCCAGCAGCTTAGGTCAGGGAAAGACCCAGTACTTC.